The sequence of this T cell receptor beta chain was determined in a study of radiotherapy plus CTLA-4 blockade in lung cancer. Background on the study: Among all patients, approximately 17% showed objective responses, while 30% to 35% had disease control.

Focal radiation and CTLA-4 blockade (ipilimumab) were tested in chemo-refractory metastatic non-small-cell lung cancer patients. The protocol was immunoSEQ multiplex PCR, while the TCRdb copy is restricted to in-frame clones and leaves out a portion. The table includes 120,000 or so clones, more than 65% detected once. This clone was seen a handful of times. What it binds is unknown. Germline V lookup: CDR1 SNHLY, CDR2 FYNNEI. V lost 3 bases and J 7 bases, leaving 13 bases between the germline ends. The CDR3 has 14 amino acids. Regarding the study as a whole: Researchers report tumor-derived TCR clones expanding in blood after radiotherapy plus ipilimumab. The authors reported that early blood T cell clone dynamics, with interferon-beta, best predicted response.

The J gene is TRBJ1-5, the V gene TRBV2; no definite D call. This sequence originates from a human donor with non-small cell lung cancer who had a partial response to radiotherapy plus ipilimumab. The sample here was peripheral blood, taken from a patient treated with radiotherapy plus ipilimumab. The CDR3 DNA sequence: TGTGCCAGCAGTGATAGGCTCGCCGGGCAGCCCCAGCATTTT. This gives the protein CASSDRLAGQPQHF.